Each of the 27 T cell receptor beta chains below was sequenced from the same sample in a study of regulatory T cells in long-lasting Graves disease. Sample time point: newly diagnosed GD, antithyroid drugs for less than 3 months. Making the TCR library involved RNA that had been extracted from PBMCs. Arm-PCR of CDR3 regions with iRepertoire HTBI primers generated TCR beta libraries. TCRdb independently ran MiXCR on the multiplex PCR reads; one entry per CDR3 protein. The table shows 350,000 to 450,000 distinct CDR3 sequences, with roughly 10% occurring only once. The data also belong to a second study, concerning T cells in Graves' hyperthyroidism and ophthalmopathy.

The sample here was peripheral blood mononuclear cells (PBMCs), taken at new diagnosis, from a patient treated with antithyroid drugs. These receptors were taken from a young woman with Graves disease.

V is TRBV7-9 and J is TRBJ1-1, with D unresolved. Germline V gene data show CDR1 as SEHNR and CDR2 as FQNEAQ (reference sequence). This CDR3 has 14 amino acids. V lost 5 bases and J lost 1, with 11 bases in between. As DNA, the CDR3 is TGTGCCAGCAGCCAAAGTCGAGGGAACACTGAAGCTTTCTTT. Its protein product is CASSQSRGNTEAFF.

Ten or more counts support this clonotype. J is TRBJ1-1 and V is TRBV18, with 7 bases fitting TRBD1. This CDR3 has 11 residues. The V and J ends lost 5 bases and 8 bases, in that order; junction bases with no gene match: 2. Germline values: CDR1 KGHSH, CDR2 LQKENI. For the CDR3, the DNA is TGTGCCAGCTCAGGACAGGCGGAAGCTTTCTTT. This codes for CASSGQAEAFF.

The CDR3 DNA sequence: TGCGCCAGTTCGGGACAAGGCCGACAGGAGCAGTTCTTC. Translation: CASSGQGRQEQFF. The rearrangement links TRBV5-1 to TRBJ2-1, with D possibly matching TRBD1 (6 bases). Trimming took 8 bases from V and 10 from J, leaving 19 bases between them. The length of the CDR3 is 13 residues. Germline values: CDR1 SGHRS, CDR2 YFSETQ. The variable domain in full, completed from reference TRBV5-1 and TRBJ2-1, reads KAGVTQTPRYLIKTRGQQVTLSCSPISGHRSVSWYQQTPGQGLQFLFEYFSETQRNKGNFPGRFSGRQFSNSRSEMNVSTLELGDSALYLCASSGQGRQEQFFGPGTRLTVL.

This sequence joins TRBV6-1 and TRBJ2-7; no firm D call. CDR3 length equals 15 residues. V lost 1 base, J lost 0 bases, and 10 bases lay in between. From germline, CDR1 is MNHNS and CDR2 SASEGT. The DNA of the CDR3 is TGTGCCAGCAGTGAAGGAGGCCGCCTCTCCTACGAGCAGTACGTC. Protein: CASSEGGRLSYEQYV.

This clonotype came up a few times. This chain joins TRBV4-3 and TRBJ1-2; 9 nucleotides agree with TRBD1. The germline CDR1 and CDR2 sequences are LGHNA and YSLEER. Losses at the gene ends were 0 bases for V and 5 bases for J; bases not matched to a gene: 10. The length of the CDR3 is 17 residues. In nucleotides, the CDR3 is TGCGCCAGCAGCCAAGATGCCCGGACAGGGGTTCGATATGGCTACACCTTC. This translates into CASSQDARTGVRYGYTF.

This clonotype was picked up many times. V gene TRBV14 combines with J gene TRBJ2-1; D gene uncertain. Trimming took 1 base from V and 0 from J, leaving 4 bases between them. CDR1 is SGHDN, CDR2 FVKESK, per germline. This CDR3 is 14 amino acids long. CDR3 loop: CASSQAVSYNEQFF. The CDR3 region has the DNA TGTGCCAGCAGCCAAGCGGTCTCCTACAATGAGCAGTTCTTC. Drawing the rest from reference TRBV14 and TRBJ2-1, the complete variable domain is EAGVTQFPSHSVIEKGQTVTLRCDPISGHDNLYWYRRVMGKEIKFLLHFVKESKQDESGMPNNRFLAERTGGTYSTLKVQPAELEDSGVYFCASSQAVSYNEQFFGPGTRLTVL.

This clonotype was detected ten times or more. V is TRBV7-6 and J is TRBJ1-1, with unresolved D. Germline CDR1 and CDR2: SGHVS and FNYEAQ. This CDR3 is 14 amino acids long. The ends were cut back, 3 bases at V and 3 bases at J, with 11 bases in the middle. CDR3 bases: TGTGCCAGCAGCTTTCGGAGTTTTGACACTGAAGCTTTCTTT. Encoded protein: CASSFRSFDTEAFF.

This clonotype was counted at least ten times. The V gene is TRBV30, the J gene TRBJ1-1; D unresolved. Per germline, CDR1 GTSNPN and CDR2 SVGIG (reference sequence). The CDR3 is 13 amino acids. V lost 4 bases and J 0 bases, leaving 9 bases between the germline ends. CDR3 loop: CAWIAKVNTEAFF. CDR3 DNA sequence: TGTGCCTGGATTGCGAAGGTGAACACTGAAGCTTTCTTT.

This clonotype was recorded at least ten times. The rearrangement uses TRBV18 and TRBJ1-5; D remains ambiguous. This CDR3 has 14 amino acids. Per germline, CDR1 KGHSH and CDR2 LQKENI. The V end was cut by 2 bases, the J end by 3 bases, with 8 bases between. CDR3 coding DNA: TGTGCCAGCTCACCAGCAGGAAACAATCAGCCCCAGCATTTT. Amino acids: CASSPAGNNQPQHF.

This clonotype has ten or more counts. J is TRBJ1-5 and V is TRBV7-8; D remains ambiguous. The ends were cut back, 0 bases at V and 0 bases at J, with 9 bases in the middle. This CDR3 contains 16 residues. Germline lookup yields CDR1 SGHVS and CDR2 FQNEAQ. CDR3 sequence reads: CASSLARSYSNQPQHF. The CDR3 DNA follows: TGTGCCAGCAGCTTAGCGCGTAGTTATAGCAATCAGCCCCAGCATTTT.

On this clonotype itself: A far larger clone is off by one base, so a read error is likely. This rearrangement joins TRBV11-2 to TRBJ1-5; no definite D call. Trimming shortened V by 5 bases and J by 9 bases, and 17 bases separated the two germline ends. Germline V lookup: CDR1 SGHAT, CDR2 FQNNGV. CDR3 length: 14 amino acids. In nucleotides, the CDR3 is TGTGCCAGCAGCCGGAGGGATGTTAGGGTGCCCCAGCATTTT. It encodes CASSRRDVRVPQHF. Filled out from reference TRBV11-2 and TRBJ1-5, the complete variable domain reads EAGVAQSPRYKIIEKRQSVAFWCNPISGHATLYWYQQILGQGPKLLIQFQNNGVVDDSQLPKDRFSAERLKGVDSTLKIQPAKLEDSAVYLCASSRRDVRVPQHFGDGTRLSIL.

This clonotype was seen ten or more times. The CDR3 here is CASSRLAGIPYEQYV. The CDR3 DNA reads TGTGCCAGCAGTCGACTAGCGGGGATACCGTACGAGCAGTACGTC. The rearrangement links TRBV7-2 to TRBJ2-7, with TRBD2 identical over 11 bases. Germline CDR1 SGHTA, CDR2 FQGNSA. The junction had 8 bases not matched to a gene; V was cut back by 6 bases and J by 4 bases. The CDR3 runs 15 residues.

In this sample, this clonotype turned up a few times. The J gene is TRBJ1-5, the V gene TRBV18, with 7 bases identical to TRBD1. The CDR3 totals 15 residues. The germline gives CDR1 KGHSH, CDR2 LQKENI. V shed 1 base, J shed 11 bases, and the junction held 11 bases outside the gene matches. The CDR3 DNA reads as TGTGCCAGCTCACCACGCGCGGTAGCAGGGGGGGCCCAGCATTTT. Its protein product is CASSPRAVAGGAQHF.

There are many counts of this clonotype. This chain connects TRBV6-5 to TRBJ1-2; possible D gene TRBD1, 5 bases. Germline V lookup: CDR1 MNHEY, CDR2 SVGAGI. This CDR3 region has 13 residues. Trimming stripped 1 base from V and 6 bases from J, with 9 bases between. The CDR3 reads CASSYWGGDGYTF. In DNA form, the CDR3 reads TGTGCCAGCAGTTACTGGGGCGGGGATGGCTACACCTTC.

Comment on this clonotype: It is likely a read error: a sequence one base away is far more abundant. This chain joins TRBV11-2 and TRBJ2-3; 16 bases line up with TRBD2. The CDR3 consists of 18 residues. Germline CDR1 SGHAT, CDR2 FQNNGV. DNA of the CDR3: TGTGCCGGCAGCCAACCGGGACTAGCGGGAGGGCTAGTAGATACGCAGTATTTT. Amino acid sequence: CAGSQPGLAGGLVDTQYF. Full variable domain (missing parts from reference TRBV11-2 and TRBJ2-3): EAGVAQSPRYKIIEKRQSVAFWCNPISGHATLYWYQQILGQGPKLLIQFQNNGVVDDSQLPKDRFSAERLKGVDSTLKIQPAKLEDSAVYLCAGSQPGLAGGLVDTQYFGPGTRLTVL.

This clonotype has at least ten counts. The J gene is TRBJ1-5, the V gene TRBV7-6, with 7 bases fitting TRBD1. CDR1 is SGHVS and CDR2 is FNYEAQ in the germline V gene. The CDR3 is 15 residues long. V lost 5 bases, J lost 4 bases, and 8 bases stayed unmatched. The CDR3 bases are TGTGCCAGCAGCCTTGGACAGGAAGGAAATCAGCCCCAGCATTTT. Translation: CASSLGQEGNQPQHF.

This clonotype was counted a few times. CDR3 bases: TGTGCCAGCTCACCACCGGACAGAGGCTACGAGCAGTACGTC. It encodes CASSPPDRGYEQYV. This chain uses TRBV18 with TRBJ2-7; D may be TRBD1 (6 bases). This CDR3 region has 14 residues. V was trimmed by 0 bases and J by 3 bases, leaving 9 bases between them. Germline CDR1 is KGHSH and CDR2 is LQKENI.

In regard to this clonotype: The junction departs from the called germline gene at one end, perhaps through a read error. V is TRBV7-9 and J is TRBJ1-2; D is undetermined. Germline V gene lookup returns CDR1 SEHNR and CDR2 FQNEAQ (reference sequence). The CDR3 is made up of 15 amino acids. In nucleotides, the CDR3 is TGTGCCAGCAGCGTCACGTGGGCAACCAACTATGGCCACACCTTC. Protein sequence: CASSVTWATNYGHTF.

This clonotype was recorded at least ten times. V is TRBV7-2 and J is TRBJ2-2; TRBD2 matches at 11 bases. Unmatched junction bases numbered 3, after V lost 9 bases and J lost 6 bases. CDR1 and CDR2 from the germline V gene are SGHTA and FQGNSA. CDR3 length: 13 residues. The CDR3 region has the DNA TGTGCCAGTAAACTAGCGGGGGCCGGGGAGCTGTTTTTT. Encoded protein: CASKLAGAGELFF.

This clonotype was recorded at least ten times. V is TRBV12-3 or TRBV12-4 and J is TRBJ2-1, with D possibly matching TRBD2 (6 bases). V lost 3 bases, J lost 2 bases, and 8 bases lay in between. The CDR3 runs 14 residues. The CDR3 DNA sequence: TGTGCCAGCAGTTTTCGACTAGCCTACAATGAGCAGTTCTTC. Its protein product is CASSFRLAYNEQFF.

This clonotype was counted many times. The rearrangement joins TRBV20-1 to TRBJ2-7; 11 bases are a match to TRBD1. The CDR3 loop spans 13 amino acids. Per germline, CDR1 DFQATT and CDR2 SNEGSKA (reference sequence). After removal of 6 bases from V and 1 base from J, the junction contained 2 bases not matched to a gene. The CDR3 bases are TGCAGTGCCGGGACAGGGGGATCCTACGAGCAGTACTTC. Encoded protein: CSAGTGGSYEQYF.

The chain combines TRBV5-4 with TRBJ2-2, with 8 positions matching TRBD1. The CDR3 has 17 residues. Germline V gives CDR1 SGHNT, CDR2 YYREEE (reference sequence). Losses at the gene ends were 0 bases for V and 6 bases for J; bases not matched to a gene: 10. For the CDR3, the DNA is TGTGCCAGCAGCTTGGCCCCTACAGGGGGGATAGCCGGGGAGCTGTTTTTT. Protein: CASSLAPTGGIAGELFF.

This clonotype was recorded at least ten times. V gene TRBV4-1 combines with J gene TRBJ2-7; D is perhaps TRBD1 (6 bases). The V gene's germline CDR1 is MGHRA and CDR2 YSYEKL. The CDR3 has 15 amino acids. V was clipped by 0 bases and J by 7 bases, with 16 bases between them. The CDR3 sequence is CASSQDWDTSWEQYF. CDR3 nucleotide sequence: TGCGCCAGCAGCCAAGATTGGGACACCAGCTGGGAGCAGTACTTC.

This clonotype was seen ten or more times. The chain joins TRBV28 to TRBJ2-4; D remains ambiguous. The CDR3 is 13 amino acids. Germline V gene data show CDR1 as MDHEN and CDR2 as SYDVKM. V gave up 6 bases and J gave up 7 bases, with 13 bases separating them. CDR3 sequence: CASSWAPQNIQYF. The CDR3 bases are TGTGCCAGCAGCTGGGCACCTCAGAACATTCAGTACTTC.

This clonotype was detected ten times or more. DNA for the CDR3: TGTGCCAGTATCCCAGCATTGAACACTGAAGCTTTCTTT. Its translation is CASIPALNTEAFF. The chain couples TRBV19 to TRBJ1-1; no firm D call. Germline V gene sequence: CDR1 LNHDA, CDR2 SQIVND (reference sequence). V gave up 7 bases and J gave up 0 bases, with 9 bases separating them. The CDR3 extends over 13 amino acids.

As concerns this clonotype: This CDR3 is missing its conserved last phenylalanine or tryptophan, likely due to a read error. The CDR3, as DNA: TGCAGTGCTCATGCAGGGCGGGGGGGGCCTGGGGATACGCAGTATTCT. This encodes CSAHAGRGGPGDTQYS. The chain couples TRBV20-1 to TRBJ2-3, with 9 bases identical to TRBD2. The length of the CDR3 is 16 residues. The germline CDR1 and CDR2 sequences are DFQATT and SNEGSKA (reference sequence). J lost 6 bases, V lost 5 bases, and 15 bases had no gene match.

The table lists this clonotype with many counts. The CDR3 protein is CASSLEGQGTFQETQYF. CDR3 nucleotides: TGTGCCAGCAGCTTGGAGGGACAGGGGACTTTCCAAGAGACCCAGTACTTC. V gene TRBV5-6 combines with J gene TRBJ2-5; 10 nucleotides line up with TRBD1. The junction had 6 bases not matched to a gene; V was cut back by 0 bases and J by 1 base. CDR3 length: 17 amino acids. CDR1 and CDR2 from the germline V gene are SGHDT and YYEEEE.